The rows below give T cell receptor beta chains drawn from one sample of a study of neurological immune-mediated disorders. TCRdb passed the 5' RACE reads through MiXCR, listing each CDR3 protein once. Of about 55,000 distinct CDR3 sequences in the sample, roughly 3.5% were seen once. The sample was PBMCs. These receptors all stem from a man aged 25-45 years with multiple sclerosis. Both conserved end residues are trimmed from each CDR3. Size is stated as how often the clone was seen (once, few, many) or a class if it is expanded.

size: many
J: TRBJ1-1
V: TRBV7-3
CDR3: ASSSGGRGMNTEAF

size: many
J: TRBJ2-7
V: TRBV20-1
CDR3: SARTPGTAAGYEQY

size: many
J: TRBJ1-1
V: TRBV20-1
CDR3: SGREGMNTEAF

size: many
J: TRBJ1-1
V: TRBV20-1
CDR3: SGDMTGNTEAF

size: many
J: TRBJ2-7
V: TRBV10-3
CDR3: AINGRTGDTYEQY

size: many
J: TRBJ2-3
V: TRBV5-1
CDR3: ASSLDQDTQY

size: many
J: TRBJ2-1
V: TRBV20-1
CDR3: SARAGENEQF

size: many
J: TRBJ1-4
V: TRBV6-5
CDR3: ATRGFAANEKLF

size: many
J: TRBJ1-1
V: TRBV6-2/TRBV6-3
CDR3: ASSIRGLDTEAF

size: many
J: TRBJ1-5
V: TRBV5-6
CDR3: ASSTSRDYQPQH

size: many
J: TRBJ2-1
V: TRBV12-3/TRBV12-4
CDR3: ASSLQVNNEQF

size: many
J: TRBJ2-3
V: TRBV12-3/TRBV12-4
CDR3: ASSPRQGATDTQY

size: many
J: TRBJ2-3
V: TRBV6-5
CDR3: ASKTTTDTQY

size: many
J: TRBJ1-2
V: TRBV27
CDR3: ASSLRPGTGLAGYT

size: once
J: TRBJ2-7
V: TRBV18
CDR3: ASSPGTEGEQY

size: many
J: TRBJ2-7
V: TRBV5-1
CDR3: ARRDSIVYEQY

size: many
J: TRBJ1-1
V: TRBV11-2
CDR3: ASSPRTGSSNTEAF